This TCR beta chain came from a study of immune reconstitution after stem cell transplant in scleroderma. CDR1 and CDR2 (germline): SGHRS, YFSETQ. Between the trimmed V and J ends, which lost 0 bases and 10 bases, there was a span of 7 bases. CDR3 length equals 11 residues. MiXCR, run by TCRdb on the RT-PCR reads, gives a single entry per CDR3 protein. The profile shows fewer than 2,000 distinct CDR3 sequences, approximately 3.3% of them singletons. Within the sample, this clonotype is medium-sized. This sequence was found in a male donor with systemic sclerosis. The V call is TRBV5-1, the J call TRBJ1-1; D not certain. Sampling was done before or after autologous hematopoietic stem cell transplantation (not recorded which). CDR3 protein: CASSLGTRAFF. DNA of the CDR3: TGCGCCAGCAGCTTGGGTACGCGAGCTTTCTTT. Using reference TRBV5-1 and TRBJ1-1 for the parts outside the CDR3, the full variable domain is KAGVTQTPRYLIKTRGQQVTLSCSPISGHRSVSWYQQTPGQGLQFLFEYFSETQRNKGNFPGRFSGRQFSNSRSEMNVSTLELGDSALYLCASSLGTRAFFGQGTRLTVV.